The 9 T cell receptor beta chains presented below share a single source sample, sequenced in a study of blood T cell repertoires in COVID-19. Sequenced by immunoSEQ multiplex PCR; TCRdb stores in-frame clones only, minus some. The sample consists of 170,000 or so clones, around nine tenths of them appearing once. The sequenced sample consisted of peripheral blood. These receptors all come from a man in his sixties with COVID-19, enrolled during active disease.

This clone has just one count. This sequence joins TRBV19 and TRBJ2-3; no definite D call. Trimming left V 2 bases short and J 6 bases short, with 6 bases between. CDR3 length: 12 amino acids. Germline V lookup: CDR1 LNHDA, CDR2 SQIVND (reference sequence). CDR3 sequence (DNA): TGTGCCAGTAGTATAATGAGTGATACGCAGTATTTT. Amino acid sequence: CASSIMSDTQYF.

This clone was seen more than once but under ten times. The chain recombines TRBV5-6 with TRBJ1-1; the D is unclear. The CDR3 spans 13 residues. V was trimmed by 0 bases and J by 2 bases, leaving 5 bases between them. Germline V gives CDR1 SGHDT, CDR2 YYEEEE. CDR3 coding DNA: TGTGCCAGCAGCTTGGGGGCCAACACTGAAGCTTTCTTT. It encodes CASSLGANTEAFF.

This chain links TRBV5-5 with TRBJ1-5; D remains ambiguous. V was clipped by 1 base and J by 0 bases, with 5 bases between them. Germline CDR1 and CDR2: SGHKS and YYEKEE (reference sequence). The CDR3 runs 14 residues. CDR3 sequence reads: CASSLTDSNQPQHF. CDR3 coding DNA: TGTGCCAGCAGCTTGACAGATAGCAATCAGCCCCAGCATTTT. Together with reference TRBV5-5 and TRBJ1-5, the CDR3 gives the full variable domain: DAGVTQSPTHLIKTRGQQVTLRCSPISGHKSVSWYQQVLGQGPQFIFQYYEKEERGRGNFPDRFSARQFPNYSSELNVNALLLGDSALYLCASSLTDSNQPQHFGDGTRLSIL.

The genes are TRBV7-8 and TRBJ2-7; D might be TRBD2 (6 bases). The germline V gene has CDR1 SGHVS and CDR2 FQNEAQ. CDR3 length: 17 amino acids. Trimming removed 4 bases at V and 2 bases at J, with 21 bases between. The CDR3 protein is CASSSPGRRFLAYEQYF. The DNA for the CDR3 is TGTGCCAGCAGCTCTCCGGGGAGGCGTTTCCTCGCCTACGAGCAGTACTTC.

V gene TRBV27 combines with J gene TRBJ1-4; 9 bases line up with TRBD1. The CDR3 contains 15 residues. After removal of 7 bases from V and 5 bases from J, the junction contained 8 bases not matched to a gene. Germline V gives CDR1 MNHEY, CDR2 SMNVEV (reference sequence). Here the CDR3 reads CASKTPGTGNEKLFF. In DNA, the CDR3 is TGTGCCAGCAAAACTCCCGGGACAGGGAATGAAAAACTGTTTTTT.

The rearrangement joins TRBV20-1 to TRBJ1-5; no reliable D call. V was pared by 3 bases and J by 2 bases, with 11 bases between. CDR3 length: 14 amino acids. In germline, CDR1 is DFQATT, CDR2 SNEGSKA (reference sequence). The CDR3 coding sequence is TGCAGTGCTAGTTCAAGGAGTGGCAATCAGCCCCAGCATTTT. The encoded protein is CSASSRSGNQPQHF.

The chain uses TRBV6-2 or TRBV6-3 and TRBJ2-1; TRBD2 matches at 8 bases. V lost 0 bases, J lost 4 bases, and 14 bases stayed unmatched. Germline CDR1 reads MNHEY; CDR2 reads SVGEGT. The length of the CDR3 is 19 residues. CDR3 amino acids: CASSYSRSALAGIYNEQFF. CDR3 bases: TGTGCCAGCAGTTACTCGAGAAGTGCCTTAGCGGGGATATACAATGAGCAGTTCTTC.

This sequence joins TRBV5-1 and TRBJ1-1, with D unresolved. Germline V gene sequence: CDR1 SGHRS, CDR2 YFSETQ. The V and J ends lost 0 bases and 1 base respectively, with 7 bases between them. The CDR3 totals 14 residues. CDR3 in DNA: TGCGCCAGCAGCTTGGATCCCTCGAACACTGAAGCTTTCTTT. Its translation: CASSLDPSNTEAFF.

This chain links TRBV3-1 (or the pseudogene TRBV3-2) with TRBJ2-7; D call uncertain. The CDR3 consists of 12 residues. The germline CDR1 and CDR2 sequences are LGHDT and YNNKEL (reference sequence). V lost 8 bases and J lost 0, with 8 bases in between. CDR3 sequence reads: CASEAVSYEQYF. DNA for the CDR3: TGTGCCAGCGAGGCCGTCTCCTACGAGCAGTACTTC.